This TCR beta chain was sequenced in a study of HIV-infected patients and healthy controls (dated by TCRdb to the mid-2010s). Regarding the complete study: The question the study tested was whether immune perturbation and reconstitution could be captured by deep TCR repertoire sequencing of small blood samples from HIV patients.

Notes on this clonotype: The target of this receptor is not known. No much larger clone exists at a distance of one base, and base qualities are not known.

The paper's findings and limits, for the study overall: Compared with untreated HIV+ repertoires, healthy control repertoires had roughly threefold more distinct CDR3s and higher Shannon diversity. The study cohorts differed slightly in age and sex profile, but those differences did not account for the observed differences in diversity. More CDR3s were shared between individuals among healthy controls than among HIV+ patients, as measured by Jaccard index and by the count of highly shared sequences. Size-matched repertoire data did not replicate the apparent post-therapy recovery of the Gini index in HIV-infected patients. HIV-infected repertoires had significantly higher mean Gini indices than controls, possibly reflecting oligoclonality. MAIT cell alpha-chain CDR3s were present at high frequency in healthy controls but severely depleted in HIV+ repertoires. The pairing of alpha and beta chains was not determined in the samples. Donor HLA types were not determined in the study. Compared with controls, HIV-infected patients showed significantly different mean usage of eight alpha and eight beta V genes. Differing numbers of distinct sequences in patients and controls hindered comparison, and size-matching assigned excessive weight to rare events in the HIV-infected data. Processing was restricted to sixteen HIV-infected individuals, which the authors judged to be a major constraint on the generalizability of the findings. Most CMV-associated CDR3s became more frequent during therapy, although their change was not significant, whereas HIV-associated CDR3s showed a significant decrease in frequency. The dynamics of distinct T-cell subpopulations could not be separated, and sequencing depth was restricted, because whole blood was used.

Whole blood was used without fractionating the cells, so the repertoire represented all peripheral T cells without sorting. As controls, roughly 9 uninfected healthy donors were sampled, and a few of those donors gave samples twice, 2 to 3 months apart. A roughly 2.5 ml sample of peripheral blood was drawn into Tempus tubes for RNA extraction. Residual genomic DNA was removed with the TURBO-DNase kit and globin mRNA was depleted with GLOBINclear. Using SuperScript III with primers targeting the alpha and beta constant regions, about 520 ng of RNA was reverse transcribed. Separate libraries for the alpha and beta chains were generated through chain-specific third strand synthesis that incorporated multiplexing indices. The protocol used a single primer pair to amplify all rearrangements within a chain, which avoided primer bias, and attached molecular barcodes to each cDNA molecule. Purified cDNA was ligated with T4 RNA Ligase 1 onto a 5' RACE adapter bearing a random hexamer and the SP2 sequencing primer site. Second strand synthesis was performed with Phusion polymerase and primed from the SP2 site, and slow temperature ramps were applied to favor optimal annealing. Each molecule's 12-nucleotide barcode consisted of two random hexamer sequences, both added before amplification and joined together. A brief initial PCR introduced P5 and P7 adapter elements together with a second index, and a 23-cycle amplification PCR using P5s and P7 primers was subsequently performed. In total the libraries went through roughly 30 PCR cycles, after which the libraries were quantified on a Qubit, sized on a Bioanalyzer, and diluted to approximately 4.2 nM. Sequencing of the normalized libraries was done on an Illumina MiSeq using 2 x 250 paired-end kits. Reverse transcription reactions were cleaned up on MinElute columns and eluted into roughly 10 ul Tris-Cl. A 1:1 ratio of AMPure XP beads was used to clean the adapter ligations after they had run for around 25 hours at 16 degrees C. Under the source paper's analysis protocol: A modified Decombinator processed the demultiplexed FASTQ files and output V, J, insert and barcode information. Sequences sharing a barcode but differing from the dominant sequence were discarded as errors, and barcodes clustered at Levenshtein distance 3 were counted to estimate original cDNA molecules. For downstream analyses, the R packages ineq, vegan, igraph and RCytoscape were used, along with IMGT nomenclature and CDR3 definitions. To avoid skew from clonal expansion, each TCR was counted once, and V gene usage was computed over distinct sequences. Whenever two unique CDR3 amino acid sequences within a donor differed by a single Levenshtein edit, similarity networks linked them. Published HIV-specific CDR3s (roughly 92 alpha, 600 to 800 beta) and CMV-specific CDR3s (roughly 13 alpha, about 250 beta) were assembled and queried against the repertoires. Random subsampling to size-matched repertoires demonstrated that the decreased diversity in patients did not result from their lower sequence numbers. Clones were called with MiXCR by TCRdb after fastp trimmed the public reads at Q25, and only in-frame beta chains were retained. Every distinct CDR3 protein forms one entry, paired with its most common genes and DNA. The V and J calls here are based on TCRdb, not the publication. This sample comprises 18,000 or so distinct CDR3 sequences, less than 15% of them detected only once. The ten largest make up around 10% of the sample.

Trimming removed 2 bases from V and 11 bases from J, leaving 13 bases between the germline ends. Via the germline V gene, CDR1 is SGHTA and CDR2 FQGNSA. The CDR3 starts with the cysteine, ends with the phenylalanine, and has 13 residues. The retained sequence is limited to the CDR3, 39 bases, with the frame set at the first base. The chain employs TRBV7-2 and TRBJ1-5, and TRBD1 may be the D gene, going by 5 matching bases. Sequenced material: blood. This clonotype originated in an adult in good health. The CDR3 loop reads CASSLRGERSQHF. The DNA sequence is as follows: TGTGCCAGCAGCTTAAGAGGGGAAAGGTCCCAGCATTTT.